The sequence of this T cell receptor (beta chain) was determined in a study of blood T cell repertoires in COVID-19. Germline V gene data show CDR1 as LNHDA and CDR2 as SQIVND (reference sequence). J lost 3 bases, V lost 9 bases, and 8 bases had no gene match. The CDR3 is 14 residues long. The repertoire was sequenced with immunoSEQ multiplex PCR; TCRdb's copy has only in-frame clones and lacks some. Seen here are around 200,000 clones, around nine tenths observed once, and the top ten hold 3.7%. The material sequenced was peripheral blood. The rearrangement joins TRBV19 to TRBJ1-2; the match to TRBD1 covers 9 bases. The TCR was taken from a man between 18 and 29 years old with active or convalescent COVID-19. The CDR3 region has the DNA TGTGCCAGCTACAGACAGGGGGTCGACTATGGCTACACCTTC. It encodes CASYRQGVDYGYTF.